This T cell receptor beta chain originates from a study of cytomegalovirus exposure and HLA in healthy donors. Trimming removed 3 bases from V and 5 bases from J, with 11 bases in between. Germline CDR1 and CDR2: SGHTA and FQGNSA. The CDR3 covers 14 residues. Primers: 60 Vbeta forward and 13 Jbeta reverse. Sequencing was performed with immunoSEQ multiplex PCR; in TCRdb, only in-frame clones are kept and a portion is missing. Of some 120,000 clones in the sample, 55% to 75% were seen once. Study-level results: Beyond CMV serostatus, there was no information to go on about immune exposure.

As for this clone: The antigen remains unidentified.

The rearrangement joins TRBV7-2 to TRBJ2-1; D gene ambiguous. This receptor was obtained from a man under 40 in good health and CMV-seropositive. Sequencing was carried out using PBMCs. The CDR3 loop is CASSLIGAHNEQFF. Here the CDR3 DNA reads TGTGCCAGCAGCTTGATAGGAGCCCACAATGAGCAGTTCTTC.